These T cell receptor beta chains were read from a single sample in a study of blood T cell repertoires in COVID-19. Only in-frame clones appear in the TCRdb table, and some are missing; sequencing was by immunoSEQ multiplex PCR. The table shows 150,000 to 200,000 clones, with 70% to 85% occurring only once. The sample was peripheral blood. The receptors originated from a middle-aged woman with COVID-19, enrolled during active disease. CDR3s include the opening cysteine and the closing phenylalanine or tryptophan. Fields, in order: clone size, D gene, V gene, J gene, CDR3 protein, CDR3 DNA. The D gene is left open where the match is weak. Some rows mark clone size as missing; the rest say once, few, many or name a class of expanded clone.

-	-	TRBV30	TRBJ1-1	CAWSTGNAEAFF	TGTGCCTGGAGTACGGGGAACGCTGAAGCTTTCTTT
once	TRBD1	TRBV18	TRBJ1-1	CASALQGQGLMNTEAFF	TGTGCCAGCGCATTACAGGGACAGGGGCTTATGAACACTGAAGCTTTCTTT
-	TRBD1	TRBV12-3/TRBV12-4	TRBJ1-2	CASTPTGEYGYTF	TGTGCCAGCACCCCGACAGGGGAATATGGCTACACCTTC
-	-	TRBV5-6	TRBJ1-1	CASSLVSWTEAFF	TGTGCCAGCAGCTTGGTTAGCTGGACTGAAGCTTTCTTT
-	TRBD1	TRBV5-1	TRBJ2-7	CASSHGTAYEQYF	TGCGCCAGCAGCCACGGGACAGCCTACGAGCAGTACTTC
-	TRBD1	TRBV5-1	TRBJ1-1	CASSPTGGSEAFF	TGCGCCAGCAGCCCTACAGGGGGCTCTGAAGCTTTCTTT
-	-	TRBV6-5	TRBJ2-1	CASSPRGARDNEQFF	TGTGCCAGCAGTCCCCGGGGGGCCAGAGACAATGAGCAGTTCTTC
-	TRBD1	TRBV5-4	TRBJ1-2	CASSSGQLYGYTF	TGTGCCAGCAGCTCGGGACAGCTCTATGGCTACACCTTC
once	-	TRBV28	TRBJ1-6	CASIGILGSPLHF	TGTGCCAGCATCGGGATTCTCGGTTCACCCCTCCACTTT
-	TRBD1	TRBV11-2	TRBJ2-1	CASSFDRANEQFF	TGTGCCAGCAGCTTCGACAGGGCGAATGAGCAGTTCTTC
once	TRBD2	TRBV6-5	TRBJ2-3	CASRDSGTDTQYF	TGTGCCAGCAGGGATAGCGGGACAGATACGCAGTATTTT
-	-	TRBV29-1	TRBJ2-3	CSTTGGGGTGSSTDTQYF	TGCAGCACCACCGGGGGGGGAGGGACAGGGTCTAGCACAGATACGCAGTATTTT
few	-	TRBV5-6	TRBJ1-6	CASHGRGKGNSPLHF	TGTGCCAGCCACGGGAGGGGGAAGGGTAATTCACCCCTCCACTTT
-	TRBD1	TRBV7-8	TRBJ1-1	CASSLVRTGKNTEAFF	TGTGCCAGCAGCTTAGTTCGGACAGGGAAAAACACTGAAGCTTTCTTT
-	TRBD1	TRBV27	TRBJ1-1	CASSSDRKYRNTEAFF	TGTGCCAGCAGTTCGGACAGGAAATATAGGAACACTGAAGCTTTCTTT
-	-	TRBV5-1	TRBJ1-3	CASSLGPRGVGNTIYF	TGCGCCAGCAGCTTGGGCCCGCGGGGAGTAGGAAACACCATATATTTT
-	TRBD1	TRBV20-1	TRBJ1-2	CSASQGVDGYTF	TGCAGTGCTAGTCAGGGGGTGGATGGCTACACCTTC
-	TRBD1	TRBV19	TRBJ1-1	CASRRQGIGLKAEAFF	TGTGCCAGTAGACGACAGGGGATTGGACTCAAAGCTGAAGCTTTCTTT
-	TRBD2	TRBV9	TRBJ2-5	CASSVAGTGGWEETQYF	TGTGCCAGCAGCGTAGCTGGCACGGGGGGTTGGGAAGAGACCCAGTACTTC
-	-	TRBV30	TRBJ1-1	CAWTSDSAEAFF	TGTGCCTGGACCTCGGACAGTGCTGAAGCTTTCTTT
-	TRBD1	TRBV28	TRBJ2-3	CASSFGQGRTDTQYF	TGTGCCAGCAGTTTTGGACAGGGGAGGACAGATACGCAGTATTTT
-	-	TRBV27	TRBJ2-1	CASRRGVNSYNEQFF	TGTGCCAGCAGGAGAGGTGTTAACTCCTACAATGAGCAGTTCTTC
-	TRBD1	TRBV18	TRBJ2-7	CASSPRTGAADEQYF	TGTGCCAGCTCACCCCGGACAGGGGCTGCTGACGAGCAGTACTTC
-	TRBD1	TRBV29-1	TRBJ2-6	CSAWTGSSPGANVLTF	TGCAGCGCCTGGACAGGGTCCTCTCCTGGGGCCAACGTCCTGACTTTC
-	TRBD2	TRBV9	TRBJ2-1	CASSLTSGTNNEQFF	TGTGCCAGCAGCCTGACTAGCGGGACTAACAATGAGCAGTTCTTC
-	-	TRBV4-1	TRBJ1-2	CASSLDRQYGYTF	TGCGCCAGCAGCCTCGACCGACAATATGGCTACACCTTC
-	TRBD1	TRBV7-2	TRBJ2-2	CASSTGQGNTGELFF	TGTGCCAGCAGCACGGGACAGGGCAACACCGGGGAGCTGTTTTTT
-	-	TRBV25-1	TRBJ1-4	CASSESIWGNEKLFF	TGTGCCAGCAGTGAAAGCATATGGGGCAATGAAAAACTGTTTTTT
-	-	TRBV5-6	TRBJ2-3	CASSFGWAGASRSHTQYF	TGTGCCAGCAGCTTTGGTTGGGCGGGGGCCTCTCGATCACATACGCAGTATTTT
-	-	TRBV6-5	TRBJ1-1	CASKDQDFPTEAFF	TGTGCCAGCAAGGATCAGGACTTCCCCACTGAAGCTTTCTTT
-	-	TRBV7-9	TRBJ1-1	CASSLAGHLNTEAFF	TGTGCCAGCAGCTTAGCCGGACACCTGAACACTGAAGCTTTCTTT
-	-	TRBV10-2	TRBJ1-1	CASAAGNTEAFF	TGCGCCAGCGCGGCGGGGAACACTGAAGCTTTCTTT
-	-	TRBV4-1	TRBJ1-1	CASRTGFRGEAFF	TGCGCCAGCAGAACGGGGTTTCGAGGGGAAGCTTTCTTT
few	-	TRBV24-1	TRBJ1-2	CATHQSDYGYTF	TGTGCCACCCATCAGTCCGACTATGGCTACACCTTC
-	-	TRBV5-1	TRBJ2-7	CASSLLDTYEQYF	TGCGCCAGCAGCTTGTTAGACACCTACGAGCAGTACTTC
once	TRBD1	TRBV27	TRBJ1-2	CASRRDRANYGYTF	TGTGCCAGCAGGAGGGACAGGGCCAACTATGGCTACACCTTC
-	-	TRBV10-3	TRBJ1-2	CAISDRAPSLYGYTF	TGTGCCATCAGTGACAGGGCCCCCTCTCTCTATGGCTACACCTTC
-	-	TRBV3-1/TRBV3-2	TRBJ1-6	CASSQGGGIRSPLHF	TGTGCCAGCAGCCAAGGGGGGGGGATTCGTTCACCCCTCCACTTT
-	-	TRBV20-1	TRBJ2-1	CSASHPTYNEQFF	TGCAGTGCTAGTCACCCTACCTACAATGAGCAGTTCTTC
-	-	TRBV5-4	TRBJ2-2	CASHFGGGPGELFF	TGTGCCAGCCACTTCGGAGGGGGCCCCGGGGAGCTGTTTTTT
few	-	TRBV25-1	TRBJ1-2	CASSPRDFYGYTF	TGTGCCAGCAGCCCTAGGGACTTCTATGGCTACACCTTC
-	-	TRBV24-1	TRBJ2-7	CATRLYEQYF	TGTGCCACCAGACTATACGAGCAGTACTTC
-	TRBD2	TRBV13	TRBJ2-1	CASTVTTSGDNEQFF	TGTGCCAGCACCGTAACTACTAGCGGAGACAATGAGCAGTTCTTC